This section outlines one T cell receptor (beta chain) sequence together with its context. The J segment lost 4 bases and the V segment lost 0 bases, leaving 8 bases of the junction unmatched. Germline CDR1 is SGHTA and CDR2 is FQGNSA. The CDR3 contains 17 residues. This specimen belongs to a study of T cell changes during pregnancy in multiple sclerosis. The data were produced by immunoSEQ multiplex PCR, yet TCRdb's version contains in-frame clones alone and is incomplete. The sample shows about 110,000 clones, 85% to 95% of them seen only once. This TCR came from a female donor in good health, enrolled as a control in a pregnancy study. Sequencing was performed on peripheral blood, taken in the third trimester of pregnancy. This rearrangement joins TRBV7-2 to TRBJ2-5, with 10 bases matching TRBD2. As DNA, the CDR3 is TGTGCCAGCAGCTTAGCTGGCAGCGGGGGGGCCCCAGAGACCCAGTACTTC. It specifies CASSLAGSGGAPETQYF. Full variable domain (outside the CDR3, taken from reference TRBV7-2 and TRBJ2-5): GAGVSQSPSNKVTEKGKDVELRCDPISGHTALYWYRQSLGQGLEFLIYFQGNSAPDKSGLPSDRFSAERTGGSVSTLTIQRTQQEDSAVYLCASSLAGSGGAPETQYFGPGTRLLVL.